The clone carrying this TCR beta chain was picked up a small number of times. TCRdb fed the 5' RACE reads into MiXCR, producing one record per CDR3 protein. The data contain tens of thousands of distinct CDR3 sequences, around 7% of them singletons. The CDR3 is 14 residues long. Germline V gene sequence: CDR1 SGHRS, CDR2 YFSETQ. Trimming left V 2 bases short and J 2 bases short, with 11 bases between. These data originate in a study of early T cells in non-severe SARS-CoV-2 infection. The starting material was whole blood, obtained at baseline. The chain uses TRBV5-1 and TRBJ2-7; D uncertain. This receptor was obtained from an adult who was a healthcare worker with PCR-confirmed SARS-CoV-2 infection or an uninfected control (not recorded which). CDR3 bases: TGCGCCAGCAGCTTCGAGAACACCCCCTACGAGCAGTACTTC. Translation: CASSFENTPYEQYF.